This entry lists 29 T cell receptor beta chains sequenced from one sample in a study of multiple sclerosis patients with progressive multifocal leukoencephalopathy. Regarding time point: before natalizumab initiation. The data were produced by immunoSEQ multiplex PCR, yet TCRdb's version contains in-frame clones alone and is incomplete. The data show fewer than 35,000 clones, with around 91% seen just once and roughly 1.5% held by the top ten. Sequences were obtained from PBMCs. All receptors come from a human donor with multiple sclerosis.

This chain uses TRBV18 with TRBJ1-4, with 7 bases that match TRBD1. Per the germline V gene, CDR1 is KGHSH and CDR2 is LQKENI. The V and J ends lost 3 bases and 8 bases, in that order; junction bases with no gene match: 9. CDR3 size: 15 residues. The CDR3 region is CASSPIAGGQEKLFF. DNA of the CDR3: TGTGCCAGCTCACCCATCGCAGGGGGTCAGGAAAAACTGTTTTTT.

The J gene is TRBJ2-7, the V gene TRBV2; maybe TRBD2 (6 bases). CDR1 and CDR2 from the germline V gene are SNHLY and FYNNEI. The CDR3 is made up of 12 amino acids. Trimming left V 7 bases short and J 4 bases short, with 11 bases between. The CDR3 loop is CASNRESYEQYF. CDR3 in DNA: TGTGCCAGCAACCGGGAGAGTTACGAGCAGTACTTC.

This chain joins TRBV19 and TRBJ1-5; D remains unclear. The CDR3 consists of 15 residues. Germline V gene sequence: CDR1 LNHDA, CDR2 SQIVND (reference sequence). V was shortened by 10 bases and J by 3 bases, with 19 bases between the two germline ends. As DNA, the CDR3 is TGTGCCACTAACCCCCTCCGGAGCTACAATCAGCCCCAGCATTTT. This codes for CATNPLRSYNQPQHF. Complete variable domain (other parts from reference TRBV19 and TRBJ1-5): DGGITQSPKYLFRKEGQNVTLSCEQNLNHDAMYWYRQDPGQGLRLIYYSQIVNDFQKGDIAEGYSVSREKKESFPLTVTSAQKNPTAFYLCATNPLRSYNQPQHFGDGTRLSIL.

CDR3 protein: CASKGIGASRNQPQHF. DNA of the CDR3: TGTGCCAGCAAGGGGATAGGTGCTAGTCGCAATCAGCCCCAGCATTTT. The chain carries TRBV28 and TRBJ1-5, with D possibly being TRBD1 (5 bases). CDR3 length: 16 residues. Germline V CDR1 and CDR2: MDHEN, SYDVKM. V was clipped by 7 bases and J by 2 bases, with 18 bases between them.

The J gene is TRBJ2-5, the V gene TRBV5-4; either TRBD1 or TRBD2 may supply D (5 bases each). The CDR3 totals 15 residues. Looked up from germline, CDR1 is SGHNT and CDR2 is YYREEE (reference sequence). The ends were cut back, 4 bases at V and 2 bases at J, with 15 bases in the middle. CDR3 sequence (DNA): TGTGCCAGCAGCCACGCCGGGGCCACACAAGAGACCCAGTACTTC. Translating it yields CASSHAGATQETQYF.

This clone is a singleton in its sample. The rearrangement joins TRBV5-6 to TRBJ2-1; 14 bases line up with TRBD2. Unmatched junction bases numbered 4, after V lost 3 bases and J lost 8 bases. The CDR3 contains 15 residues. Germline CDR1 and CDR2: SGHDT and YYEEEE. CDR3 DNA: TGTGCCAGCAGCTACGGGACTAGCGGGAGCGATGAGCAGTTCTTC. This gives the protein CASSYGTSGSDEQFF.

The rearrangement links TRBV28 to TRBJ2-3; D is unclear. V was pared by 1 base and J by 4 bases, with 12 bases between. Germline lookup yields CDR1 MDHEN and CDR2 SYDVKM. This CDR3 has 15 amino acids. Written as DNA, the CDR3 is TGTGCCAGCAGTTTATTAAGCAGAGGCGCAGATACGCAGTATTTT. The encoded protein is CASSLLSRGADTQYF.

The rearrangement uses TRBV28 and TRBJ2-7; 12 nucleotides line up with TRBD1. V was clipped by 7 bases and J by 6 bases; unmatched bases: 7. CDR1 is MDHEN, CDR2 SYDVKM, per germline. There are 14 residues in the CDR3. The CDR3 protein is CASKTGQGAFEQYF. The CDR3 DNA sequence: TGTGCCAGCAAAACGGGACAGGGGGCTTTCGAGCAGTACTTC.

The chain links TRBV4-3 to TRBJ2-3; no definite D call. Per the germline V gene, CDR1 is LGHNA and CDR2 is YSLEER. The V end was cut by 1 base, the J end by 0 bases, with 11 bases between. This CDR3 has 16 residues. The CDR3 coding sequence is TGCGCCAGCAGCCAAGTATGGACGGCTAGCACAGATACGCAGTATTTT. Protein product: CASSQVWTASTDTQYF.

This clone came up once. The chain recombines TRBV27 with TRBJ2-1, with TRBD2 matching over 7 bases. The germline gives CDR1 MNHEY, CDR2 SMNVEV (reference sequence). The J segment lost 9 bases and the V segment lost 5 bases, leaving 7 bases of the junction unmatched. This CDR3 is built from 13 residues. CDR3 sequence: CASSHTSAGEQFF. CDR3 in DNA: TGTGCCAGCAGTCATACTAGCGCCGGTGAGCAGTTCTTC.

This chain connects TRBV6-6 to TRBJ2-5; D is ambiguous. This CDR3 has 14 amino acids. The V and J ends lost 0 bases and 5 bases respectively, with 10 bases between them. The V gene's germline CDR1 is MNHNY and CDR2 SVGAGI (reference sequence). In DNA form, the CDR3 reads TGTGCCAGCAGTTACTCCCAGGCCCGGGAGACCCAGTACTTC. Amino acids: CASSYSQARETQYF.

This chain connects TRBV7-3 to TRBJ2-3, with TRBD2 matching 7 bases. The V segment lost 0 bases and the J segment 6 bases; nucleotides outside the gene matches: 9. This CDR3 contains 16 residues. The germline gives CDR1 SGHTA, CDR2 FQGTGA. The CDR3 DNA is TGTGCCAGCAGCTTAACGGCGGGAGCAAGTGGGGATACGCAGTATTTT. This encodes CASSLTAGASGDTQYF.

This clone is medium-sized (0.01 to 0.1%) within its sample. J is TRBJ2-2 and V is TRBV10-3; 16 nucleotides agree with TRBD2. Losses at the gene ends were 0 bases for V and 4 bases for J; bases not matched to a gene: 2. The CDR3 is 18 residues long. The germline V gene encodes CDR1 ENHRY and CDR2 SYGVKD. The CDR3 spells CAISESGLAGGSTGELFF. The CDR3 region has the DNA TGTGCCATCAGTGAGTCGGGACTAGCGGGAGGGTCCACCGGGGAGCTGTTTTTT.

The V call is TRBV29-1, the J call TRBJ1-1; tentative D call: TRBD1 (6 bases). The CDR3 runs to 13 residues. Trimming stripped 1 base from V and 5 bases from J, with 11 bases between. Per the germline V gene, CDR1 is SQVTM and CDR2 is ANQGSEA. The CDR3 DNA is TGCAGCGTTGAAGGGGCGAGGGGGACTGAAGCTTTCTTT. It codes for CSVEGARGTEAFF. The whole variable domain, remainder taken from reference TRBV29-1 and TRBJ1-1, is SAVISQKPSRDICQRGTSLTIQCQVDSQVTMMFWYRQQPGQSLTLIATANQGSEATYESGFVIDKFPISRPNLTFSTLTVSNMSPEDSSIYLCSVEGARGTEAFFGQGTRLTVV.

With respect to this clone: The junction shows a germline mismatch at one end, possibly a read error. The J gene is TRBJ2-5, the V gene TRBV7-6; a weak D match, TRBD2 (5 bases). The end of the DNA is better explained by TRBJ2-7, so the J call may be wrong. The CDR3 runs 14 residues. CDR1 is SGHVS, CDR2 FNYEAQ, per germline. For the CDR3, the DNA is TGTGCCAGCAGCCTAGCCCTGGGCGGTCGCGAGCAGTACTTC. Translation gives CASSLALGGREQYF.

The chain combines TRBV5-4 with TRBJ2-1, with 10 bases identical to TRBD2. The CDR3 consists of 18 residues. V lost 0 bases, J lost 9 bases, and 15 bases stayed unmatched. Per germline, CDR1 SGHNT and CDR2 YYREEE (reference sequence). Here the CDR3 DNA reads TGTGCCAGCAGCTTGGTTTTTCCAGGCAGCGGGAGGGCCCGTGAGCAGTTCTTC. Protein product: CASSLVFPGSGRAREQFF.

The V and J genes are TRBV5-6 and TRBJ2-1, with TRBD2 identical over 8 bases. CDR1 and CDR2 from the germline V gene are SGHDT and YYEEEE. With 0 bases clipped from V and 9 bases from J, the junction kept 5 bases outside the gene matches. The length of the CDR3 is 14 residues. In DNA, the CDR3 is TGTGCCAGCAGCTTGGGTAGCGGGAAGGGTGAGCAGTTCTTC. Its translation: CASSLGSGKGEQFF.

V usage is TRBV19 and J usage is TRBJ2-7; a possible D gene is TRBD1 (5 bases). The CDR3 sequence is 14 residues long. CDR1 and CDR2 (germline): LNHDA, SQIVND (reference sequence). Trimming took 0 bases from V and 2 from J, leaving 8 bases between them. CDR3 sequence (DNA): TGTGCCAGTAGTATAGACCTGACAGCCTACGAGCAGTACTTC. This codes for CASSIDLTAYEQYF.

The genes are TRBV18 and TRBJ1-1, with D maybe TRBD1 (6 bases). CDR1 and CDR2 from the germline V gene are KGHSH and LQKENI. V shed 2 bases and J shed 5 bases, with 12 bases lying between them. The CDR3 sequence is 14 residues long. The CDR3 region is CASSPLVQGTEAFF. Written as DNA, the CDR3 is TGTGCCAGCTCACCATTGGTGCAGGGGACTGAAGCTTTCTTT.

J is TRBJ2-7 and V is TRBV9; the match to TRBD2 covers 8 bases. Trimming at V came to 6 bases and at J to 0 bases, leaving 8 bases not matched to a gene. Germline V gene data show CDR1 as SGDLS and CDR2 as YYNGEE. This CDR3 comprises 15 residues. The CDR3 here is CASNPAGGSSYEQYF. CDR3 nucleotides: TGTGCCAGCAACCCTGCGGGGGGAAGCTCCTACGAGCAGTACTTC.

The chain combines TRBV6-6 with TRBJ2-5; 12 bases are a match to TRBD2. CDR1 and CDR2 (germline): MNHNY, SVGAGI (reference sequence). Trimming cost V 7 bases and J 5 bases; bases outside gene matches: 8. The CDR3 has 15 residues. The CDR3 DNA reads TGTGCCAGCACTTTGACTAGCGGGAGCTCCGAGACCCAGTACTTC. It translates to CASTLTSGSSETQYF.

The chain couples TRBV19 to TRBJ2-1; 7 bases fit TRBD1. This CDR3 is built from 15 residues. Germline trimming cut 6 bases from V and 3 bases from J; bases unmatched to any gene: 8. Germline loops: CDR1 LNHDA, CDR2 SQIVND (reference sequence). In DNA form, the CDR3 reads TGTGCCAGTAGGGTGGGGACAGCAGACTACAATGAGCAGTTCTTC. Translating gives CASRVGTADYNEQFF.

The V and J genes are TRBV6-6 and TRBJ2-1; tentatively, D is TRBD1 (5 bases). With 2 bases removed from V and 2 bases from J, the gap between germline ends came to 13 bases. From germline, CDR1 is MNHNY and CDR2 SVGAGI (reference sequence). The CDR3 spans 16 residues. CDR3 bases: TGTGCCAGCAGTTACCCGACGCGGACAACCTACAATGAGCAGTTCTTC. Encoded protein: CASSYPTRTTYNEQFF.

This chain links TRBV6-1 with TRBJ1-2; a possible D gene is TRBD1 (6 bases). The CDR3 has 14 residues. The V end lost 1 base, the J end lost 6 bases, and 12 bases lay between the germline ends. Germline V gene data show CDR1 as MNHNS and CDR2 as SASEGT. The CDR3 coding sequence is TGTGCCAGCAGTGAAGTTGGGGGGGCGGATGGCTACACCTTC. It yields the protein CASSEVGGADGYTF.

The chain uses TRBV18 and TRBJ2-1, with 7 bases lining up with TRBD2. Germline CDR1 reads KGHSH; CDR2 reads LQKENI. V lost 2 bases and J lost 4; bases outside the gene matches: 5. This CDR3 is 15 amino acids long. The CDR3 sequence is CASSPVSGAYNEQFF. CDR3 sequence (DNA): TGTGCCAGCTCACCAGTAAGCGGGGCTTACAATGAGCAGTTCTTC.

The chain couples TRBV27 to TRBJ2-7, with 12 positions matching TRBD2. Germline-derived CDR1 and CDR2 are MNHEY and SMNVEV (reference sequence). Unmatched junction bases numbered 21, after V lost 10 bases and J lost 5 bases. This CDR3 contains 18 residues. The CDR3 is CATASRGRATSGRHEQYF. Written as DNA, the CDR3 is TGTGCCACCGCGTCGAGGGGGCGGGCAACTAGCGGGAGGCACGAGCAGTACTTC.

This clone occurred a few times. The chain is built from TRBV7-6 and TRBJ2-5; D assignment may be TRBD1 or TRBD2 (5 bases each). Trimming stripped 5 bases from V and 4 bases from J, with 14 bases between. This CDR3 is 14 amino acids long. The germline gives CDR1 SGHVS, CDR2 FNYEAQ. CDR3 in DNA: TGTGCCAGCAGCGTAAGGGACCTGGGAGAGACCCAGTACTTC. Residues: CASSVRDLGETQYF.

CDR3 nucleotide sequence: TGTGCCAGCAGCCAAGGGAGGGCCGGGGAGCTGTTTTTT. Translated: CASSQGRAGELFF. This rearrangement joins TRBV14 to TRBJ2-2; a weak D match, TRBD2 (6 bases). The CDR3 extends over 13 amino acids. Germline CDR1 reads SGHDN; CDR2 reads FVKESK. V lost 1 base to trimming and J lost 6 bases, with 6 bases between them.

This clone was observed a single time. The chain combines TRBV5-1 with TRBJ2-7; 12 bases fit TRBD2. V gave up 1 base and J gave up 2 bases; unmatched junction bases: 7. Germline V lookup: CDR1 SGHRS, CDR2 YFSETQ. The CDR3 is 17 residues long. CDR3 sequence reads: CASSLSFRTSGTYEQYF. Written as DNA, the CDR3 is TGCGCCAGCAGCTTGTCGTTCCGGACTAGCGGGACCTACGAGCAGTACTTC. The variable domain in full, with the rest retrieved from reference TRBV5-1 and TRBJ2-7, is KAGVTQTPRYLIKTRGQQVTLSCSPISGHRSVSWYQQTPGQGLQFLFEYFSETQRNKGNFPGRFSGRQFSNSRSEMNVSTLELGDSALYLCASSLSFRTSGTYEQYFGPGTRLTVT.